This TCR beta chain was identified during a study of blood T cell repertoires in COVID-19. Here immunoSEQ multiplex PCR was the method, and the copy in TCRdb shows in-frame clones only, minus some. The sample holds fewer than 50,000 clones, about 84% seen once. V trimming: 5 bases; J trimming: 4 bases; junction bases outside the gene matches: 9. The CDR3 is made up of 15 amino acids. Germline V gene lookup returns CDR1 KGHSH and CDR2 LQKENI. The clonotype originates from a human donor in a cohort sampled during active COVID-19. The chain combines TRBV18 with TRBJ1-2, with 8 bases fitting TRBD1. The material sequenced was peripheral blood. CDR3 nucleotides: TGTGCCAGCTCAGAAACTGGACAGGGTGGCTATGGCTACACCTTC. Its translation: CASSETGQGGYGYTF. Looking up the rest from reference TRBV18 and TRBJ1-2 gives the full variable domain: NAGVMQNPRHLVRRRGQEARLRCSPMKGHSHVYWYRQLPEEGLKFMVYLQKENIIDESGMPKERFSAEFPKEGPSILRIQQVVRGDSAAYFCASSETGQGGYGYTFGSGTRLTVV.